Presented here are 23 T cell receptor beta chains from one specimen sequenced in a study of blood T cell repertoires in COVID-19. The assay was immunoSEQ multiplex PCR, and TCRdb's table has in-frame clones only and misses some. The table shows 200,000 to 250,000 clones, with approximately 83% occurring only once. Sequencing was carried out using PBMCs or T cells enriched from blood (not recorded which). The receptor set was obtained from a woman in her fifties or sixties who had been exposed to COVID-19.

On this clone itself: The same CDR3 can be traced to other DNA sequences in this sample. The rearrangement links TRBV5-6 to TRBJ1-1, with TRBD1 as a possible D gene (5 bases). The CDR3 totals 13 residues. The germline CDR1 and CDR2 sequences are SGHDT and YYEEEE. V lost 1 base and J 5 bases, leaving 9 bases between the germline ends. The CDR3 coding sequence is TGTGCCAGCAGCTTGTCGGGGGGGACTGAAGCTTTCTTT. Encoded protein: CASSLSGGTEAFF.

The rearrangement joins TRBV24-1 to TRBJ2-1; TRBD2 aligns across 8 bases. Germline CDR1 KGHDR, CDR2 SFDVKD. Trimming at V came to 3 bases and at J to 8 bases, leaving 8 bases not matched to a gene. The CDR3 contains 15 residues. CDR3 sequence: CATSDPGTRMDEQFF. In nucleotides, the CDR3 is TGTGCCACCAGTGATCCCGGGACTAGAATGGATGAGCAGTTCTTC.

V is TRBV12-3 or TRBV12-4 and J is TRBJ2-1; the D is unclear. V was shortened by 5 bases and J by 7 bases, with 9 bases between the two germline ends. The CDR3 sequence is 12 residues long. CDR3 in DNA: TGTGCCAGCAGTGGTACATCGAATGAGCAGTTCTTC. Its translation: CASSGTSNEQFF.

This rearrangement joins TRBV20-1 to TRBJ1-1; D gene uncertain. With 4 bases removed from V and 5 bases from J, the gap between germline ends came to 8 bases. The germline gives CDR1 DFQATT, CDR2 SNEGSKA (reference sequence). The CDR3 extends over 11 amino acids. CDR3 nucleotides: TGCAGTGCTATGGACTGGACTGAAGCTTTCTTT. It translates to CSAMDWTEAFF.

The chain carries TRBV7-2 and TRBJ2-3; D perhaps matches TRBD2 (7 bases). CDR1 and CDR2 from the germline V gene are SGHTA and FQGNSA. The CDR3 spans 14 residues. The V end lost 7 bases, the J end lost 6 bases, and 17 bases lay between the germline ends. CDR3 sequence reads: CASNTGRVEDTQYF. The CDR3 DNA follows: TGTGCCAGCAACACAGGGAGGGTTGAGGATACGCAGTATTTT.

The count of this clone is one. J is TRBJ1-2 and V is TRBV5-4; possible D gene TRBD1, 5 bases. The germline V gene has CDR1 SGHNT and CDR2 YYREEE (reference sequence). Trimming took 3 bases from V and 2 from J, leaving 11 bases between them. This CDR3 region has 14 residues. CDR3 sequence: CASSSARENYGYTF. The CDR3, as DNA: TGTGCCAGCAGCTCCGCCAGGGAAAACTATGGCTACACCTTC.

This clone was seen a few times. The V gene is TRBV28, the J gene TRBJ1-1; D may be TRBD1 (5 bases). The CDR3 consists of 13 residues. Germline V gives CDR1 MDHEN, CDR2 SYDVKM. Trimming took 8 bases from V and 2 from J, leaving 12 bases between them. DNA for the CDR3: TGTGCCAGCGATCAGGGACTAAACACTGAAGCTTTCTTT. Protein sequence: CASDQGLNTEAFF.

The chain recombines TRBV7-9 with TRBJ1-1, with a possible D match to TRBD1 (6 bases). The CDR3 spans 15 residues. Trimming stripped 5 bases from V and 4 bases from J, with 17 bases between. Germline V lookup: CDR1 SEHNR, CDR2 FQNEAQ (reference sequence). The CDR3 sequence is CASSRLGGRVTEAFF. The CDR3 nucleotides read TGTGCCAGCAGCCGGCTAGGGGGACGGGTCACTGAAGCTTTCTTT.

This chain connects TRBV5-6 to TRBJ2-7; maybe TRBD1 (5 bases). Germline CDR1 is SGHDT and CDR2 is YYEEEE. CDR3 size: 14 residues. V dropped 3 bases and J dropped 1 base, with 11 bases sitting between them. The CDR3 DNA is TGTGCCAGCAGCTGGGGCGAGGTATCCTACGAGCAGTACTTC. Protein sequence: CASSWGEVSYEQYF.

The genes are TRBV5-1 and TRBJ1-3, with unresolved D. This CDR3 contains 15 residues. CDR1 is SGHRS, CDR2 YFSETQ, per germline. With 2 bases removed from V and 2 bases from J, the gap between germline ends came to 11 bases. The chain's CDR3 is CASSLYSPAGNTIYF. The DNA for the CDR3 is TGCGCCAGCAGCTTATATTCGCCAGCTGGAAACACCATATATTTT.

CDR3 nucleotides: TGCGCCAGCAGCCAAGGGGACACCAGATTGTTCTATGGCTACACCTTC. This sequence encodes CASSQGDTRLFYGYTF. This chain joins TRBV4-1 and TRBJ1-2; maybe TRBD1 (6 bases). Trimming left V 1 base short and J 4 bases short, with 16 bases between. Germline loops: CDR1 MGHRA, CDR2 YSYEKL. The CDR3 is 16 amino acids.

The chain employs TRBV5-1 and TRBJ1-1; D is uncertain. The V and J ends lost 0 bases and 1 base respectively, with 10 bases between them. Germline V CDR1 and CDR2: SGHRS, YFSETQ. This CDR3 is built from 15 residues. CDR3 in amino acids: CASSLAEGRNTEAFF. The CDR3 nucleotides read TGCGCCAGCAGCTTGGCGGAGGGAAGGAACACTGAAGCTTTCTTT.

The chain joins TRBV4-2 to TRBJ2-1; TRBD1 aligns across 9 bases. The CDR3 length is 14 residues. Germline trimming cut 6 bases from V and 6 bases from J; bases unmatched to any gene: 6. CDR1 LGHNA and CDR2 YNFKEQ come from the germline V gene. Written as DNA, the CDR3 is TGTGCCAGCAGACGGACAGGGGTCAGCAATGAGCAGTTCTTC. Residues: CASRRTGVSNEQFF.

CDR3 sequence (DNA): TGTGCCAGCAGCTTAGCGCGACTAGCGGGGGAAGATACGCAGTATTTT. Translating gives CASSLARLAGEDTQYF. This chain connects TRBV11-1 to TRBJ2-3; 12 bases are shared with TRBD2. This CDR3 has 16 amino acids. From germline, CDR1 is SGHAT and CDR2 FQDESV (reference sequence). V dropped 0 bases and J dropped 5; count of bases not matched to a gene: 3.

The chain combines TRBV9 with TRBJ1-1, with D possibly being TRBD1 (5 bases). The ends were cut back, 0 bases at V and 7 bases at J, with 10 bases in the middle. The CDR3 runs to 13 residues. Germline CDR1 and CDR2: SGDLS and YYNGEE. DNA for the CDR3: TGTGCCAGCAGCGTAGTGGGGGGTAGTGAAGCTTTCTTT. This sequence encodes CASSVVGGSEAFF.

The gene calls are TRBV5-5 and TRBJ2-1; 7 bases fit TRBD1. After removal of 7 bases from V and 7 bases from J, the junction contained 17 bases not matched to a gene. Germline values: CDR1 SGHKS, CDR2 YYEKEE (reference sequence). The CDR3 runs to 16 residues. CDR3 protein: CASVFPTGVGGNEQFF. CDR3 DNA sequence: TGTGCCAGCGTTTTTCCAACAGGGGTTGGTGGGAATGAGCAGTTCTTC.

The V gene is TRBV5-4, the J gene TRBJ2-3, with D possibly being TRBD2 (6 bases). This CDR3 is built from 16 residues. V was clipped by 2 bases and J by 5 bases, with 18 bases between them. The germline CDR1 and CDR2 sequences are SGHNT and YYREEE (reference sequence). CDR3 amino acids: CASSFNIRGSRDTQYF. As DNA, the CDR3 is TGTGCCAGCAGCTTTAATATTCGGGGGAGCCGAGATACGCAGTATTTT.

The rearrangement links TRBV5-1 to TRBJ2-2, with a tentative D call TRBD1 (5 bases). CDR1 is SGHRS and CDR2 is YFSETQ in the germline V gene. Deletions cut 4 bases from V and 3 bases from J, with 13 bases between. The CDR3 is 15 residues long. The CDR3 DNA sequence: TGCGCCAGCAGCCAGGCGACAGCAGACACCGGGGAGCTGTTTTTT. Protein product: CASSQATADTGELFF. The whole variable domain, filled in from reference TRBV5-1 and TRBJ2-2, reads KAGVTQTPRYLIKTRGQQVTLSCSPISGHRSVSWYQQTPGQGLQFLFEYFSETQRNKGNFPGRFSGRQFSNSRSEMNVSTLELGDSALYLCASSQATADTGELFFGEGSRLTVL.

This chain links TRBV19 with TRBJ2-7; TRBD1 might be the D (6 bases). Germline V gene data show CDR1 as LNHDA and CDR2 as SQIVND (reference sequence). The CDR3 runs to 14 residues. The ends were cut back, 3 bases at V and 2 bases at J, with 11 bases in the middle. The DNA for the CDR3 is TGTGCCAGTAGTATCTATGGGGACACCTACGAGCAGTACTTC. This sequence encodes CASSIYGDTYEQYF.

The genes are TRBV5-4 and TRBJ2-7, with D possibly matching TRBD2 (5 bases). The germline CDR1 and CDR2 sequences are SGHNT and YYREEE (reference sequence). CDR3 length: 13 residues. V was trimmed by 4 bases and J by 4 bases, leaving 12 bases between them. CDR3 loop: CASSPRGRYEQYF. The CDR3 coding sequence is TGTGCCAGCAGCCCCCGGGGAAGGTACGAGCAGTACTTC.

The chain combines TRBV7-9 with TRBJ1-1; perhaps TRBD1 as D (5 bases). Germline CDR1 reads SEHNR; CDR2 reads FQNEAQ (reference sequence). The V gene lost 5 bases and the J gene lost 8 bases, with 9 bases spanning the gap. The CDR3 extends over 11 amino acids. The CDR3 sequence: CASSQGPEAFF. CDR3 sequence (DNA): TGTGCCAGCAGCCAGGGTCCGGAAGCTTTCTTT.

The V gene is TRBV5-5, the J gene TRBJ2-7; D remains ambiguous. The CDR3 spans 15 residues. CDR1 and CDR2 (germline): SGHKS, YYEKEE (reference sequence). The germline V and J ends were trimmed by 2 bases and 3 bases, with 15 bases remaining between them. The CDR3 bases are TGTGCCAGCAGCTTAACCGGGTCCGTAAACTACGAGCAGTACTTC. Its translation is CASSLTGSVNYEQYF.

The count of this clone is one. The chain joins TRBV3-1 (or the pseudogene TRBV3-2) to TRBJ1-1; D ambiguous. Trimming removed 0 bases from V and 4 bases from J, with 6 bases in between. This CDR3 contains 13 residues. Per the germline V gene, CDR1 is LGHDT and CDR2 is YNNKEL (reference sequence). The CDR3 DNA follows: TGTGCCAGCAGCCAAGACGAGGGCACTGAAGCTTTCTTT. Protein product: CASSQDEGTEAFF.